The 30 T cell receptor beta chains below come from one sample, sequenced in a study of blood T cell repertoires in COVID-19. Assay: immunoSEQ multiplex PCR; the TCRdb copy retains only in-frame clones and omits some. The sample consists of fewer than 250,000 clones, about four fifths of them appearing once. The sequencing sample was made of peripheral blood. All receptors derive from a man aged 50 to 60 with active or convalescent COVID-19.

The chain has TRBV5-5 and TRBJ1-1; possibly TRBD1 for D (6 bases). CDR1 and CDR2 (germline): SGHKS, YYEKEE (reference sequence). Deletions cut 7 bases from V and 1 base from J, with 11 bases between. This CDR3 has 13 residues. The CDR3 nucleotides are TGTGCCAGCGTTGTACAGGGGAACACTGAAGCTTTCTTT. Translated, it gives CASVVQGNTEAFF.

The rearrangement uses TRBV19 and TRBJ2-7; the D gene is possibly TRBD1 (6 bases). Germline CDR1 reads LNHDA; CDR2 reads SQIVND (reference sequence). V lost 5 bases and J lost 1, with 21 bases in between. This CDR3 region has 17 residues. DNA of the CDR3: TGTGCCAGTAGTTTGTCCTTGGGGTCGGGACAATCCTACGAGCAGTACTTC. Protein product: CASSLSLGSGQSYEQYF.

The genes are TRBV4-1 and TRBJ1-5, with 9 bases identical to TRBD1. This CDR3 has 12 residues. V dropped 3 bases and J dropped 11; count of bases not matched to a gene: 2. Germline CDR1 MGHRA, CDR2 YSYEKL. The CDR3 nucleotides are TGCGCCAGCAGCCAGGGACAGGGAGCCCAGCATTTT. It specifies CASSQGQGAQHF.

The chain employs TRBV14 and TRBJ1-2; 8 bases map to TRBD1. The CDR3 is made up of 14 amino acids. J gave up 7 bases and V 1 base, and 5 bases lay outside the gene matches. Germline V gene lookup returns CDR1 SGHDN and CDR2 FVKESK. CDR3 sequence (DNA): TGTGCCAGCAGCCAAGGGACAGGGAGAGGTGGCTACACCTTC. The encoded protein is CASSQGTGRGGYTF.

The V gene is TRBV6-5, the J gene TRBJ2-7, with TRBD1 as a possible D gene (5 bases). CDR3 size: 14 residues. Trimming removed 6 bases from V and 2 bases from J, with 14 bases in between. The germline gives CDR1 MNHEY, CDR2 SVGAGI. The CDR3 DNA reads TGTGCCAGCAGAACAGGAGTAGTGGCCTACGAGCAGTACTTC. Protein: CASRTGVVAYEQYF.

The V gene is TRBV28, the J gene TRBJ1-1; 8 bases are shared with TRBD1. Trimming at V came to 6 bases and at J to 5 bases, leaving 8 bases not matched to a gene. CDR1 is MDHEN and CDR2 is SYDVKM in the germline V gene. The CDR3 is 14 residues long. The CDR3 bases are TGTGCCAGCAGCCCGGACAGGGCGAGGACTGAAGCTTTCTTT. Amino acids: CASSPDRARTEAFF.

The CDR3 DNA reads TGTGCCAGCAGTCTAATCAGGGGATATACCGGGGAGCTGTTTTTT. Translation gives CASSLIRGYTGELFF. The chain employs TRBV6-5 and TRBJ2-2; D is perhaps TRBD1 (6 bases). V was shortened by 5 bases and J by 5 bases, with 15 bases between the two germline ends. The CDR3 runs 15 residues. The V gene's germline CDR1 is MNHEY and CDR2 SVGAGI.

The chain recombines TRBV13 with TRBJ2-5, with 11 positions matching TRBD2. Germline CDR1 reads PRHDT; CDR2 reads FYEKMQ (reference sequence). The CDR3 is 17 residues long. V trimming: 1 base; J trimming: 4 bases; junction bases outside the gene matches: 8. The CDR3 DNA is TGTGCCAGCAGCTTAGATAGCGGGGGGGCGGGAGCAGAGACCCAGTACTTC. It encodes CASSLDSGGAGAETQYF.

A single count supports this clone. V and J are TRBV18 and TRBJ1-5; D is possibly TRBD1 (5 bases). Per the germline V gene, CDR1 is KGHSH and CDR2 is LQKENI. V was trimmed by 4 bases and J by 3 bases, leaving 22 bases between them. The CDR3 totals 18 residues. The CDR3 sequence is CASSQRPVGQRNNQPQHF. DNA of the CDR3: TGTGCCAGCTCACAAAGGCCAGTGGGGCAGAGGAACAATCAGCCCCAGCATTTT.

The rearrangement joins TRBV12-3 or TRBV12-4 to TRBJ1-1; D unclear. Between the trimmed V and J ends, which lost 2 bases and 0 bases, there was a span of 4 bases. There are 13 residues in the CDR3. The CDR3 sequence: CASSLTMNTEAFF. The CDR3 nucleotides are TGTGCCAGCAGTTTAACAATGAACACTGAAGCTTTCTTT.

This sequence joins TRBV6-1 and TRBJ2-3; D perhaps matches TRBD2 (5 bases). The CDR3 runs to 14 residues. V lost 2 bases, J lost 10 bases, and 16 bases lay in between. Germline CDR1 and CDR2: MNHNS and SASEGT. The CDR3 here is CASSELFKEEAQYF. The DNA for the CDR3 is TGTGCCAGCAGTGAACTGTTTAAAGAGGAGGCGCAGTATTTT.

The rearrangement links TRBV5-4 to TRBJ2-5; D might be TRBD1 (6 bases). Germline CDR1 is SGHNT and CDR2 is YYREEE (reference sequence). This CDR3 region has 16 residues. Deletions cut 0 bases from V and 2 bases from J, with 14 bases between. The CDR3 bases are TGTGCCAGCAGCTTGGAGGGCAGGGGCACGCAAGAGACCCAGTACTTC. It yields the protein CASSLEGRGTQETQYF.

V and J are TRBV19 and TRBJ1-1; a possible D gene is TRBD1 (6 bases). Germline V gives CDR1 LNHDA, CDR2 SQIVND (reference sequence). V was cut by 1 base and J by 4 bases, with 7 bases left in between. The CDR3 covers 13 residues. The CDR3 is CASSIGGGTEAFF. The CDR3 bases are TGTGCCAGTAGTATAGGAGGGGGCACTGAAGCTTTCTTT.

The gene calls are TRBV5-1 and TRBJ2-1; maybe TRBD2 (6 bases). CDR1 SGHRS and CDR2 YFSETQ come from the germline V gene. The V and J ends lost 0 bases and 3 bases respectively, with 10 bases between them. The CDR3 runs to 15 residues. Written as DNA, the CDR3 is TGCGCCAGCAGCTTGGCGGGACTTATCTACAATGAGCAGTTCTTC. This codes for CASSLAGLIYNEQFF.

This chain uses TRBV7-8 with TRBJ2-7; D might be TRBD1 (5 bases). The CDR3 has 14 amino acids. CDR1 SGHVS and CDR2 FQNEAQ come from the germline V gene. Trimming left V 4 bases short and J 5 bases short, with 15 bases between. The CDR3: CASSSFETEDEQYF. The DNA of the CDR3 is TGTGCCAGCAGCTCCTTTGAGACAGAGGACGAGCAGTACTTC.

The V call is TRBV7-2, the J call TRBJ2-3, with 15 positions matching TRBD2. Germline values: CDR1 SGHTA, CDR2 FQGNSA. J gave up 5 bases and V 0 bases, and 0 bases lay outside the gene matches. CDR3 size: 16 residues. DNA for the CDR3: TGTGCCAGCAGCTTAGCGGGACTAGCGGGGGGAGATACGCAGTATTTT. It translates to CASSLAGLAGGDTQYF.

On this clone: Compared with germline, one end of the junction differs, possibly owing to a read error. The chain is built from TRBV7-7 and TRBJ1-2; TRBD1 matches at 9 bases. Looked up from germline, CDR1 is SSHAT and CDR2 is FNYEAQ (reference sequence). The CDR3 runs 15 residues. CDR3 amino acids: CASSLGTGHHYGYTF. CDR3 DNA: TGTGCTAGCAGCTTAGGGACAGGGCACCACTATGGCTACACCTTC.

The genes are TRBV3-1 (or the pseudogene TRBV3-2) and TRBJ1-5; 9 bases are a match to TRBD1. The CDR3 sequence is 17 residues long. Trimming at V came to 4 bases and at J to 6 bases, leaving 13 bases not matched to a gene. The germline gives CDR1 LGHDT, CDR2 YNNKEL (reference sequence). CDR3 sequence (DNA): TGTGCCAGCAGCCGGTCGACAGGGGGGAAACACGGTCAGCCCCAGCATTTT. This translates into CASSRSTGGKHGQPQHF.

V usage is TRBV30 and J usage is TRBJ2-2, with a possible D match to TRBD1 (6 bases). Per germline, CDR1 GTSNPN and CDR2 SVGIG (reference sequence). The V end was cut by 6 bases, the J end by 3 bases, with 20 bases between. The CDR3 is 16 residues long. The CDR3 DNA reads TGTGCCTGTCTGCGGCAGGGGCTTCGTTACACCGGGGAGCTGTTTTTT. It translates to CACLRQGLRYTGELFF.

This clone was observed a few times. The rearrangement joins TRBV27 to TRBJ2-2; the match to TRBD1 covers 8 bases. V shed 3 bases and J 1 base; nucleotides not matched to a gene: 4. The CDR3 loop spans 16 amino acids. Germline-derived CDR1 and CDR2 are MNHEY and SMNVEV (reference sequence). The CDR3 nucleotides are TGTGCCAGCAGTTTGGTAGGGACAGGGAACACCGGGGAGCTGTTTTTT. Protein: CASSLVGTGNTGELFF.

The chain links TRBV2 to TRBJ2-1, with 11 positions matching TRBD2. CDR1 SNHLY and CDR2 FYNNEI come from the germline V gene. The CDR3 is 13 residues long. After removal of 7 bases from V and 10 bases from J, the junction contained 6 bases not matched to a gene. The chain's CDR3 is CASKGLAGREQFF. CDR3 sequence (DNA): TGTGCCAGCAAAGGACTAGCGGGCCGGGAGCAGTTCTTC.

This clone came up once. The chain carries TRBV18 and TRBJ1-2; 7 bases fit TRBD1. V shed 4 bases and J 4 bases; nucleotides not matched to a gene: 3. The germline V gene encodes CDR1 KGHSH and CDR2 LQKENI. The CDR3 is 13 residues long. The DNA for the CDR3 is TGTGCCAGCTCACAGGGGGCCAGCTATGGCTACACCTTC. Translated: CASSQGASYGYTF.

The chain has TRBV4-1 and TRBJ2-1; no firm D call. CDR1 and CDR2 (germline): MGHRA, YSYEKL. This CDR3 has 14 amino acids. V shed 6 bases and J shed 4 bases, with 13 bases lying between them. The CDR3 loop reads CASSALGRYNEQFF. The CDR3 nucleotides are TGCGCCAGCAGTGCGTTGGGCAGGTACAATGAGCAGTTCTTC.

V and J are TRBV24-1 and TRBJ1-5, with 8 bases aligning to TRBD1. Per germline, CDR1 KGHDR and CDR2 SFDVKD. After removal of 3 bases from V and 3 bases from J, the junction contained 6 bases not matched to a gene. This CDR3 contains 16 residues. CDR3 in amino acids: CATSDPRQGNNQPQHF. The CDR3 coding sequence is TGTGCCACCAGTGATCCCCGACAGGGGAACAATCAGCCCCAGCATTTT.

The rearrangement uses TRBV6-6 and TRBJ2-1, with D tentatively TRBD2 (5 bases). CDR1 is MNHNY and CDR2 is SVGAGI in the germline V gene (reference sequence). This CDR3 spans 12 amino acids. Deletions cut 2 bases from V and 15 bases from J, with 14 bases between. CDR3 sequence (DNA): TGTGCCAGCAGTTACGAGAGGAGGCCCCCGTTCTTC. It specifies CASSYERRPPFF.

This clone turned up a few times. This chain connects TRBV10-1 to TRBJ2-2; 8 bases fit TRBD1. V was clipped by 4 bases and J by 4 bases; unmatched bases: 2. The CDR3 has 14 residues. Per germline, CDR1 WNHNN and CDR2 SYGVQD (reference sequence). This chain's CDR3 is CASSGQGATGELFF. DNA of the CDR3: TGCGCCAGCAGTGGTCAGGGGGCCACCGGGGAGCTGTTTTTT.

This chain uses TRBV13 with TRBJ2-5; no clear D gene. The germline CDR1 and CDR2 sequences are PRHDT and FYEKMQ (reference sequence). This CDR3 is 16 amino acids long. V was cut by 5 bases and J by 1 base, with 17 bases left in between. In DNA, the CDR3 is TGTGCCAGCAGCCCCCTTAGTAGCAAGGCCCAAGAGACCCAGTACTTC. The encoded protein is CASSPLSSKAQETQYF.

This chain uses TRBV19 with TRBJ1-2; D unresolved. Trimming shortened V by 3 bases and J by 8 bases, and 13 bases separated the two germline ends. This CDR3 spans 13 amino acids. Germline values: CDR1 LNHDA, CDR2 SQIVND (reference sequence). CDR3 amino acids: CASSIRGIGGYTF. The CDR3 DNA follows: TGTGCCAGTAGTATCCGCGGGATCGGGGGCTACACCTTC.

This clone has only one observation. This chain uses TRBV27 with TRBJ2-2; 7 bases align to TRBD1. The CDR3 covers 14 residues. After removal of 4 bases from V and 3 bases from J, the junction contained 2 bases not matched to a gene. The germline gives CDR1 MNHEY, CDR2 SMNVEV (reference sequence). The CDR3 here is CASSWGQHTGELFF. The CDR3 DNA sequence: TGTGCCAGCAGTTGGGGACAGCACACCGGGGAGCTGTTTTTT.

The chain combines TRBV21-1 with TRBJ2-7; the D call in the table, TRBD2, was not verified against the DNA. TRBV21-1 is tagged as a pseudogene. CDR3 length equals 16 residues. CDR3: CASSKVGGQNGLEQYF. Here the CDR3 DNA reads TGTGCCAGCAGCAAAGTTGGAGGTCAGAATGGTCTGGAGCAGTACTTC.